The 27 T cell receptor beta chains below were found in one sample sequenced in a study of T-cell memory formation after mild COVID-19. MiXCR was run by TCRdb on the 5' RACE reads, yielding one entry per CDR3 protein. The table includes hundreds of thousands of distinct CDR3 sequences, 17% detected once. The sequencing sample was made of PBMCs or a T cell subset sorted from them (not recorded which). The receptors stem from an adult woman who had mild COVID-19 (a few samples of this study predate the infection). Cell type and time point are not known.

The chain links TRBV20-1 to TRBJ1-1, with D unclear. CDR1 DFQATT and CDR2 SNEGSKA come from the germline V gene (reference sequence). Trimming pared 1 base from V and 0 bases from J, leaving 15 bases between. This CDR3 comprises 16 residues. CDR3 sequence: CSARGVAQTMNTEAFF. In DNA form, the CDR3 reads TGCAGTGCTAGAGGGGTGGCACAGACCATGAACACTGAAGCTTTCTTT.

The rearrangement joins TRBV7-2 to TRBJ2-2; 8 bases line up with TRBD1. Germline-derived CDR1 and CDR2 are SGHTA and FQGNSA. The length of the CDR3 is 18 residues. V lost 0 bases, J lost 0 bases, and 6 bases stayed unmatched. The CDR3 DNA reads as TGTGCCAGCAGCTTAGCCTGGGGGACAGGCGCGAACACCGGGGAGCTGTTTTTT. It yields the protein CASSLAWGTGANTGELFF.

The genes are TRBV19 and TRBJ2-4; D remains unclear. CDR3 length equals 16 residues. The germline V and J ends were trimmed by 5 bases and 0 bases, with 14 bases remaining between them. The germline V gene has CDR1 LNHDA and CDR2 SQIVND (reference sequence). The CDR3 nucleotides read TGTGCCAGTAGTGATGACATGCGACCAGCCAAAAACATTCAGTACTTC. This encodes CASSDDMRPAKNIQYF.

This clonotype was observed a few times. The chain joins TRBV11-2 to TRBJ1-4, with a tentative D call TRBD1 (5 bases). This CDR3 region has 15 residues. V dropped 3 bases and J dropped 3 bases, with 11 bases sitting between them. Germline V CDR1 and CDR2: SGHAT, FQNNGV. The chain's CDR3 is CASSFIGAPNEKLFF. CDR3 in DNA: TGTGCCAGCAGCTTCATCGGGGCCCCTAATGAAAAACTGTTTTTT.

This clonotype occurred a few times. This chain links TRBV24-1 with TRBJ2-1, with 7 bases lining up with TRBD1. Trimming cost V 3 bases and J 7 bases; bases outside gene matches: 14. Per germline, CDR1 KGHDR and CDR2 SFDVKD. The CDR3 has 17 amino acids. The CDR3 DNA follows: TGTGCCACCAGTGATACAGCGACAGGGTGGGGTTTAAATGAGCAGTTCTTC. The encoded protein is CATSDTATGWGLNEQFF.

The genes are TRBV18 and TRBJ2-7; 7 nucleotides match TRBD2. Germline V gene sequence: CDR1 KGHSH, CDR2 LQKENI. Trimming removed 3 bases from V and 2 bases from J; junction bases left unmatched: 4. CDR3 length: 14 residues. The DNA of the CDR3 is TGTGCCAGCTCACCCGTAGCGGGTCCCTACGAGCAGTACTTC. Its protein product is CASSPVAGPYEQYF.

V gene TRBV7-2 combines with J gene TRBJ2-2; 14 nucleotides agree with TRBD2. The CDR3 has 15 amino acids. J gave up 6 bases and V 4 bases, and 1 base lay outside the gene matches. Germline lookup yields CDR1 SGHTA and CDR2 FQGNSA. The CDR3 sequence is CASSWGLAGAGELFF. The CDR3 DNA is TGTGCCAGCAGCTGGGGACTAGCGGGGGCCGGGGAGCTGTTTTTT.

This clonotype was counted between two and nine times. The V and J genes are TRBV5-6 and TRBJ2-7; perhaps TRBD2 as D (7 bases). This CDR3 is built from 15 residues. Trimming shortened V by 4 bases and J by 3 bases, and 17 bases separated the two germline ends. The V gene's germline CDR1 is SGHDT and CDR2 YYEEEE. The CDR3 here is CASSPIQGLFYEQYF. The CDR3 DNA reads as TGTGCCAGCAGCCCGATACAGGGACTATTCTACGAGCAGTACTTC.

This clonotype was seen only a few times. The chain has TRBV2 and TRBJ2-5; 12 positions match TRBD2. V was clipped by 6 bases and J by 4 bases; unmatched bases: 9. The CDR3 extends over 16 amino acids. The germline gives CDR1 SNHLY, CDR2 FYNNEI. As DNA, the CDR3 is TGTGCCAGCAGAGACGGGCTAGCGGGAGGGGGAGAGACCCAGTACTTC. Amino acid sequence: CASRDGLAGGGETQYF.

This clonotype was detected ten times or more. The genes are TRBV7-2 and TRBJ2-7; D unresolved. The germline V gene encodes CDR1 SGHTA and CDR2 FQGNSA. Deletions cut 8 bases from V and 0 bases from J, with 11 bases between. The CDR3 covers 13 residues. DNA for the CDR3: TGTGCCAGCTCCCCCAGTCGCTCCTACGAGCAGTACTTC. It codes for CASSPSRSYEQYF.

V gene TRBV14 combines with J gene TRBJ2-2; 7 bases align to TRBD1. The CDR3 is 17 amino acids. With 0 bases clipped from V and 0 bases from J, the junction kept 4 bases outside the gene matches. CDR1 is SGHDN, CDR2 FVKESK, per germline. The CDR3: CASSQEETGTNTGELFF. DNA of the CDR3: TGTGCCAGCAGCCAAGAAGAGACAGGGACGAACACCGGGGAGCTGTTTTTT.

The chain joins TRBV7-2 to TRBJ2-1, with D possibly matching TRBD1 (6 bases). Germline loops: CDR1 SGHTA, CDR2 FQGNSA. Trimming cost V 2 bases and J 1 base, with 30 bases left between them. The length of the CDR3 is 22 residues. CDR3 residues: CASSLSTAAGAYVGGSYNEQFF. The CDR3 DNA follows: TGTGCCAGCAGCTTATCGACGGCGGCAGGGGCTTATGTTGGTGGGTCCTACAATGAGCAGTTCTTC.

The V call is TRBV18, the J call TRBJ2-3; D might be TRBD2 (6 bases). V lost 3 bases to trimming and J lost 5 bases, with 21 bases between them. This CDR3 is built from 17 residues. Looked up from germline, CDR1 is KGHSH and CDR2 is LQKENI. The CDR3 bases are TGTGCCAGCTCACCTCGGCCGGGAGCACCCCCCGGAGATACGCAGTATTTT. This codes for CASSPRPGAPPGDTQYF.

This clonotype was detected a few times. The V gene is TRBV27, the J gene TRBJ2-1, with TRBD1 identical over 7 bases. The germline V gene has CDR1 MNHEY and CDR2 SMNVEV (reference sequence). The CDR3 has 15 residues. Losses at the gene ends were 5 bases for V and 8 bases for J; bases not matched to a gene: 12. In DNA, the CDR3 is TGTGCCAGCAGTCGAACGTTACAGGGGAGTGATGAGCAGTTCTTC. It is translated as CASSRTLQGSDEQFF.

This clonotype was detected a few times. This chain joins TRBV12-3 or TRBV12-4 and TRBJ2-3, with TRBD2 as a possible D gene (6 bases). V lost 0 bases and J 5 bases, leaving 18 bases between the germline ends. The CDR3 loop spans 17 amino acids. Written as DNA, the CDR3 is TGTGCCAGCAGTTTAGCGGGTAGCGGTAACTGGGGAGATACGCAGTATTTT. It specifies CASSLAGSGNWGDTQYF.

The sample holds many counts of this clonotype. J is TRBJ2-1 and V is TRBV6-5, with 11 bases lining up with TRBD2. The CDR3 runs 13 residues. Trimming took 8 bases from V and 15 from J; bases not matched to a gene: 12. Per the germline V gene, CDR1 is MNHEY and CDR2 is SVGAGI. The CDR3 nucleotides read TGTGCCAGCTGCCCGCTAGCGGGGGGCGAGTGGTTCTTC. It encodes CASCPLAGGEWFF.

The V call is TRBV5-1, the J call TRBJ2-6, with unresolved D. Germline V CDR1 and CDR2: SGHRS, YFSETQ. The CDR3 consists of 13 residues. The V and J ends lost 5 bases and 3 bases respectively, with 6 bases between them. In DNA, the CDR3 is TGCGCCAGCAGTCTGAATGGGGCCAACGTCCTGACTTTC. It codes for CASSLNGANVLTF. Full variable domain (rest looked up from reference TRBV5-1 and TRBJ2-6): KAGVTQTPRYLIKTRGQQVTLSCSPISGHRSVSWYQQTPGQGLQFLFEYFSETQRNKGNFPGRFSGRQFSNSRSEMNVSTLELGDSALYLCASSLNGANVLTFGAGSRLTVL.

The chain uses TRBV20-1 and TRBJ2-7, with a tentative D call TRBD2 (6 bases). Germline lookup yields CDR1 DFQATT and CDR2 SNEGSKA (reference sequence). The V end lost 0 bases, the J end lost 2 bases, and 8 bases lay between the germline ends. The CDR3 sequence is 13 residues long. The CDR3 here is CSARDTGAYEQYF. Here the CDR3 DNA reads TGCAGTGCTAGAGATACGGGAGCCTACGAGCAGTACTTC.

This clonotype was found many times. This chain connects TRBV12-3 or TRBV12-4 to TRBJ1-2, with D unclear. This CDR3 has 11 amino acids. V lost 6 bases to trimming and J lost 8 bases, with 10 bases between them. CDR3 residues: CASSLDTGYTF. The DNA of the CDR3 is TGTGCCAGCAGCCTTGATACAGGCTACACCTTC.

This chain uses TRBV6-1 with TRBJ2-7; D perhaps matches TRBD1 (7 bases). The V end was cut by 10 bases, the J end by 9 bases, with 25 bases between. The CDR3 extends over 14 amino acids. Germline-derived CDR1 and CDR2 are MNHNS and SASEGT. The CDR3 loop reads CAILAGQRSLGQYF. Here the CDR3 DNA reads TGTGCCATACTCGCGGGACAGCGTTCCTTGGGGCAGTACTTC.

At least ten counts were recorded for this clonotype. This rearrangement joins TRBV6-5 to TRBJ2-7; possible D gene TRBD1, 6 bases. Deletions cut 6 bases from V and 0 bases from J, with 15 bases between. The CDR3 is made up of 15 amino acids. CDR1 is MNHEY, CDR2 SVGAGI, per germline. This CDR3 reads CASRPTGLGSYEQYF. CDR3 coding DNA: TGTGCCAGCAGGCCCACAGGGCTGGGCTCCTACGAGCAGTACTTC.

The chain combines TRBV12-3 or TRBV12-4 with TRBJ2-2; 13 bases align to TRBD2. The trim removed 4 bases at V and 5 bases at J, leaving 19 bases unmatched. This CDR3 region has 21 residues. The DNA for the CDR3 is TGTGCCAGCAGTTCCCGGAGAGGACTAGCGGGGGTCCCAAAAAAGACCGGGGAGCTGTTTTTT. Amino acid sequence: CASSSRRGLAGVPKKTGELFF.

This clonotype was observed a handful of times. The chain recombines TRBV12-3 or TRBV12-4 with TRBJ1-4; D may be TRBD1 (5 bases). The CDR3 runs to 17 residues. Trimming removed 6 bases from V and 5 bases from J, with 22 bases in between. The CDR3 spells CASSPPGTSLRNEKLFF. CDR3 nucleotide sequence: TGTGCCAGCAGCCCACCTGGGACCTCTCTGCGGAATGAAAAACTGTTTTTT.

The V call is TRBV18, the J call TRBJ1-1; D is unresolved. Trimming stripped 4 bases from V and 8 bases from J, with 14 bases between. The CDR3 totals 13 residues. CDR1 and CDR2 (germline): KGHSH, LQKENI. The DNA of the CDR3 is TGTGCCAGCTCACGGACTCGCGGCCCCGAAGCTTTCTTT. Amino acid sequence: CASSRTRGPEAFF.

This clonotype was picked up a small number of times. The rearrangement links TRBV27 to TRBJ1-4; TRBD1 agrees at 8 bases. There are 15 residues in the CDR3. With 3 bases clipped from V and 2 bases from J, the junction kept 2 bases outside the gene matches. Germline CDR1 reads MNHEY; CDR2 reads SMNVEV (reference sequence). The CDR3 coding sequence is TGTGCCAGCAGTTTCAGGGGGCATACTAATGAAAAACTGTTTTTT. The encoded protein is CASSFRGHTNEKLFF.

This clonotype was seen a handful of times. The chain employs TRBV15 and TRBJ2-2, with TRBD2 matching 11 bases. CDR1 and CDR2 from the germline V gene are LNHNV and YYDKDF (reference sequence). V lost 0 bases to trimming and J lost 6 bases; unmatched junction nucleotides: 9. The CDR3 has 18 amino acids. CDR3 protein: CATSREWSSGGLAGELFF. As DNA, the CDR3 is TGTGCCACCAGCAGAGAATGGTCTAGCGGGGGGTTGGCCGGGGAGCTGTTTTTT. Combining the CDR3 with reference TRBV15 and TRBJ2-2 gives the whole variable domain DAMVIQNPRYQVTQFGKPVTLSCSQTLNHNVMYWYQQKSSQAPKLLFHYYDKDFNNEADTPDNFQSRRPNTSFCFLDIRSPGLGDTAMYLCATSREWSSGGLAGELFFGEGSRLTVL.

The V gene is TRBV20-1, the J gene TRBJ2-1, with TRBD2 matching 12 bases. Germline CDR1 DFQATT, CDR2 SNEGSKA (reference sequence). There are 14 residues in the CDR3. V dropped 6 bases and J dropped 9; count of bases not matched to a gene: 9. In nucleotides, the CDR3 is TGCAGTGCGGGCCGACTAGCGGGGGTTAGTGAGCAGTTCTTC. Translating it yields CSAGRLAGVSEQFF.